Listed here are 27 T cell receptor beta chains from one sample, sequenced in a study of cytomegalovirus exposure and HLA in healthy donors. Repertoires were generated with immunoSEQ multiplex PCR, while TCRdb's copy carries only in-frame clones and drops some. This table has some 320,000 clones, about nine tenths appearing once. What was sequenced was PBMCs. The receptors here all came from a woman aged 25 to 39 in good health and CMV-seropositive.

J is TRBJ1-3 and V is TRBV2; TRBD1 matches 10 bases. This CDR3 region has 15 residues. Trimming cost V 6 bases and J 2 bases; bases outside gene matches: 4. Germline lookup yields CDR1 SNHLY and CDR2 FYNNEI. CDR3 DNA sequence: TGTGCCAGCAGAAGACAGGGGGCTGCTGGAAACACCATATATTTT. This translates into CASRRQGAAGNTIYF.

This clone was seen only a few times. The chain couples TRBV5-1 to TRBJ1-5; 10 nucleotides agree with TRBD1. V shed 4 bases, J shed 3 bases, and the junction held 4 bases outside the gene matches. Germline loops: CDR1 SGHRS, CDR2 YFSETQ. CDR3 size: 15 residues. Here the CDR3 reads CASSQGTGANQPQHF. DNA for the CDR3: TGCGCCAGCAGCCAAGGGACAGGGGCCAATCAGCCCCAGCATTTT.

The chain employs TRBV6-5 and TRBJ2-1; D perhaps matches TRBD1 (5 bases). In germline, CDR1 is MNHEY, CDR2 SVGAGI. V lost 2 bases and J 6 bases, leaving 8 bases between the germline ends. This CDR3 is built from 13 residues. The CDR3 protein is CASSYPGRNEQFF. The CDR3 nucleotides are TGTGCCAGCAGTTACCCAGGGCGCAATGAGCAGTTCTTC.

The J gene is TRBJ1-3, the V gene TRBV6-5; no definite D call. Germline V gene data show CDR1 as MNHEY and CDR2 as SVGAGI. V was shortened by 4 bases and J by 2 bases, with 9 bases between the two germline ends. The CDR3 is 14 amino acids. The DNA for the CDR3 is TGTGCCAGCAGTTTGGGCAACACTGGAAACACCATATATTTT. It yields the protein CASSLGNTGNTIYF.

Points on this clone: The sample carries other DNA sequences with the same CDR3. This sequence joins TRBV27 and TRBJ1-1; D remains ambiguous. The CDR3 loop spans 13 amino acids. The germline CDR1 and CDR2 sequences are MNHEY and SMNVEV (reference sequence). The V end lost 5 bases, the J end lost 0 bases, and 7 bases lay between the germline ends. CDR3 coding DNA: TGTGCCAGCAGTCTTTCCTTGAACACTGAAGCTTTCTTT. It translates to CASSLSLNTEAFF.

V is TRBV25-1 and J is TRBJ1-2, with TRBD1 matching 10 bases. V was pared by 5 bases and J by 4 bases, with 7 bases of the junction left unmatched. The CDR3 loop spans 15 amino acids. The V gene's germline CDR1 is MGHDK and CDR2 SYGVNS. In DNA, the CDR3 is TGTGCCAGCAGTCCGTCGACAGGGGGCGCCTATGGCTACACCTTC. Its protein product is CASSPSTGGAYGYTF.

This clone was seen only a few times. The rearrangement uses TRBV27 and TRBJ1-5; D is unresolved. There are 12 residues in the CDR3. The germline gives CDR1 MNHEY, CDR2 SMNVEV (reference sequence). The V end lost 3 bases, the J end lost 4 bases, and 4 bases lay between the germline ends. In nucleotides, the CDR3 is TGTGCCAGCAGTTTGCCGAATCAGCCCCAGCATTTT. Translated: CASSLPNQPQHF.

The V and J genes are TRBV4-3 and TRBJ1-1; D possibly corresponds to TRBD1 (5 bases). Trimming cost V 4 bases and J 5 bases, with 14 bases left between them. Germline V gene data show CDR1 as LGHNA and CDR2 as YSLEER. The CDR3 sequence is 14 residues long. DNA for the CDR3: TGCGCCAGCAGCCGAAGACAGAGAGGGACTGAAGCTTTCTTT. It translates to CASSRRQRGTEAFF.

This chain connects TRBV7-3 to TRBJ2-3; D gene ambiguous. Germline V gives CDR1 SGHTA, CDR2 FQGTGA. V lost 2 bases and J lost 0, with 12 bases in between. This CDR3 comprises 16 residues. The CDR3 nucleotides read TGTGCCAGCAGCTTATTATCCGCGTCGAGCACAGATACGCAGTATTTT. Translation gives CASSLLSASSTDTQYF.

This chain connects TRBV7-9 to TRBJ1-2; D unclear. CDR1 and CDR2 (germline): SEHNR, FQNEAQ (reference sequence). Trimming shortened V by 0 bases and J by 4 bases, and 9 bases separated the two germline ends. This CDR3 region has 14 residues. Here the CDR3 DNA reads TGTGCCAGCAGCTTAGCGCTGGCAGGCTATGGCTACACCTTC. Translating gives CASSLALAGYGYTF.

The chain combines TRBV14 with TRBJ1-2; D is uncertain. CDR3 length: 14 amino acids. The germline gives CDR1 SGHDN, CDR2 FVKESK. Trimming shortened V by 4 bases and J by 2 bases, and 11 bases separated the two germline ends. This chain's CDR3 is CASSPQIINYGYTF. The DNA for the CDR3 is TGTGCCAGCAGCCCACAGATCATAAACTATGGCTACACCTTC.

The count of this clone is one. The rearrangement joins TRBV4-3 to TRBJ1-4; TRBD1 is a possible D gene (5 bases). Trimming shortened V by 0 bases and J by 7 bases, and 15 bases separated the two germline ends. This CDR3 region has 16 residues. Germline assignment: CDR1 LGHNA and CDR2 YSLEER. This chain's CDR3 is CASSQEVWAGAEKLFF. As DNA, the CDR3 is TGCGCCAGCAGCCAAGAAGTGTGGGCCGGGGCTGAAAAACTGTTTTTT.

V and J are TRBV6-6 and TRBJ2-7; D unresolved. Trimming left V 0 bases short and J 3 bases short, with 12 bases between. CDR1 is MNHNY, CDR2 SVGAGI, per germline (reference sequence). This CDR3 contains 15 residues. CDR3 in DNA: TGTGCCAGCAGTTACTCGGGTAACCCCTTCTACGAGCAGTACTTC. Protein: CASSYSGNPFYEQYF.

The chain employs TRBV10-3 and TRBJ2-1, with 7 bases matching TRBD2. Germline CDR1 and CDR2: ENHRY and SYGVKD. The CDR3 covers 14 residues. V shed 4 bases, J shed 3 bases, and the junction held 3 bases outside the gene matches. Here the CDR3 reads CAISGAGVYNEQFF. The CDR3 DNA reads TGTGCCATCAGTGGGGCGGGAGTCTACAATGAGCAGTTCTTC.

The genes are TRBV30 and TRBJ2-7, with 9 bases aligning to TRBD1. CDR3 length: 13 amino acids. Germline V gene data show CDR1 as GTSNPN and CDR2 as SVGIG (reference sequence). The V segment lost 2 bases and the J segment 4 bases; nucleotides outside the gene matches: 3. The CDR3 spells CAWSPGTGYEQYF. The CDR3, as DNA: TGTGCCTGGAGTCCCGGGACAGGGTACGAGCAGTACTTC.

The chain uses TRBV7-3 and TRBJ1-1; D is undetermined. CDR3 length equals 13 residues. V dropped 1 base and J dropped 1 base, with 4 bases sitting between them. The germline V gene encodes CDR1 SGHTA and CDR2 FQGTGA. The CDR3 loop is CASSLNTNTEAFF. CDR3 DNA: TGTGCCAGCAGCTTAAACACGAACACTGAAGCTTTCTTT.

This CDR3 is CASSPYQWELDNEQFF. The CDR3, as DNA: TGTGCCAGCAGTCCCTACCAGTGGGAGTTGGACAATGAGCAGTTCTTC. The chain employs TRBV27 and TRBJ2-1; tentatively, D is TRBD2 (5 bases). Germline assignment: CDR1 MNHEY and CDR2 SMNVEV (reference sequence). The CDR3 has 16 amino acids. Trimming removed 5 bases at V and 5 bases at J, with 19 bases between.

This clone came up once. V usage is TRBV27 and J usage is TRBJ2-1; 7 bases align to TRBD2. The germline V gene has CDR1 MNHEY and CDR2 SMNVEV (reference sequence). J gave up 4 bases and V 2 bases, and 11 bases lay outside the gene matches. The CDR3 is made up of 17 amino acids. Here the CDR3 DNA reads TGTGCCAGCAGTTTAGAACTCCCGGGAGGAGGGTACAATGAGCAGTTCTTC. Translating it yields CASSLELPGGGYNEQFF.

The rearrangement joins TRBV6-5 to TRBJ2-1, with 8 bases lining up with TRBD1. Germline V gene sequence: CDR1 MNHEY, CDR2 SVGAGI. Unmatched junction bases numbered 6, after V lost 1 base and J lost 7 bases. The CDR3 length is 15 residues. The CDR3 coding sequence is TGTGCCAGCAGTTACTTGGACAGGGAGCAGAATGAGCAGTTCTTC. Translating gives CASSYLDREQNEQFF.

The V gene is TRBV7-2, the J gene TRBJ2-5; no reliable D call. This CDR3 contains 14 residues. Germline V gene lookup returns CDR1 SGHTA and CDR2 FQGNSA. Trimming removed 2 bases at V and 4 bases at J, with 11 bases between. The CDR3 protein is CASSLRWAGETQYF. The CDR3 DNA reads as TGTGCCAGCAGCTTAAGGTGGGCCGGAGAGACCCAGTACTTC.

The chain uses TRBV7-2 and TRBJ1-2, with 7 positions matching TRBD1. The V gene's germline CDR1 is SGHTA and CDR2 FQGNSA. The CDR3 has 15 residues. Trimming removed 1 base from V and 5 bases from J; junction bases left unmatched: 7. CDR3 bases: TGTGCCAGCAGCTTAGGGTCGACAGGGCTTTATGGCTACACCTTC. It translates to CASSLGSTGLYGYTF.

In nucleotides, the CDR3 is TGTGCCAGCAGTGAGGAGGAGGACTATGGCTACACCTTC. Translated: CASSEEEDYGYTF. The V gene is TRBV6-1, the J gene TRBJ1-2; D is uncertain. Trimming shortened V by 3 bases and J by 3 bases, and 8 bases separated the two germline ends. Germline V gene lookup returns CDR1 MNHNS and CDR2 SASEGT. There are 13 residues in the CDR3.

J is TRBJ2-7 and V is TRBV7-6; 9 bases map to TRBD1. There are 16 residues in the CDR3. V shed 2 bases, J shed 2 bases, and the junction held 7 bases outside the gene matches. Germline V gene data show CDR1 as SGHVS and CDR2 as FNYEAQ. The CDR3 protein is CASSLRRGTGTYEQYF. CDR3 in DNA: TGTGCCAGCAGCTTAAGGAGGGGGACAGGGACCTACGAGCAGTACTTC.

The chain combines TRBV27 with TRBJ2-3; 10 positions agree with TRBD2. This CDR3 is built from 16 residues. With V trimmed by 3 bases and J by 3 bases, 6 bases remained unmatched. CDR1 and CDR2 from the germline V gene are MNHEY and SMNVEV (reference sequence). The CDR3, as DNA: TGTGCCAGCAGTTTCTTGGGACTAGCGATGACAGATACGCAGTATTTT. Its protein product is CASSFLGLAMTDTQYF.

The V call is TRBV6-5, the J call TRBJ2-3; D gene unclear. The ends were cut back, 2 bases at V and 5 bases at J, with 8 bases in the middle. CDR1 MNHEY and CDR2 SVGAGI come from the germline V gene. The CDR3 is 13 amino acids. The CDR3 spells CASSYTSRDTQYF. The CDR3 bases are TGTGCCAGCAGTTACACGTCTAGAGATACGCAGTATTTT.

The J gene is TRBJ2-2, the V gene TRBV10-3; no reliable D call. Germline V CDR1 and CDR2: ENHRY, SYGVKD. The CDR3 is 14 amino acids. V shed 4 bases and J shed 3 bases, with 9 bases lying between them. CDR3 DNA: TGTGCCATCAGTGCCAGGATGGACACCGGGGAGCTGTTTTTT. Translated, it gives CAISARMDTGELFF.

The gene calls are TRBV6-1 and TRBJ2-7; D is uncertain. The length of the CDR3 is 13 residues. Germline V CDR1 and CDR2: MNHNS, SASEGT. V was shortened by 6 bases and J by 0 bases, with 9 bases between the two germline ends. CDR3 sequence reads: CASRDGTSYEQYF. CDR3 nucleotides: TGTGCCAGCAGAGACGGTACCTCCTACGAGCAGTACTTC.